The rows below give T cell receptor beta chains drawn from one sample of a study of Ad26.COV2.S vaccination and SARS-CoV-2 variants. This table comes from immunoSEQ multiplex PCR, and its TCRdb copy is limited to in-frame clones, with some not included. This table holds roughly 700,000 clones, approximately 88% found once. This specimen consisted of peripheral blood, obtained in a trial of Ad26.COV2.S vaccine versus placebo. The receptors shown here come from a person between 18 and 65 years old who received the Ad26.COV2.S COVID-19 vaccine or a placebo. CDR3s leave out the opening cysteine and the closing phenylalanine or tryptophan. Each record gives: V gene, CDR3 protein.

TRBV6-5 ASSSHTRTDSYEQY
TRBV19 ASSAGTRAPYEQY
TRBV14 ASSQAAEGRPYEQY
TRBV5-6 ASSLAPVRQFTEAF
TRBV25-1 ASRLGQGNEQY
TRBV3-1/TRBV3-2 ASSPPGVNGNTIY
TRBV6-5 ASSLGGFYGYT
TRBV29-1 SVRQGTGNTIY
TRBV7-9 ASSLGAVDTQY
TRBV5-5 ASSLEAGRDTQY
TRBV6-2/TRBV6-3 ASSYGSRDTQY
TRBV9 ASSTNPSSEKLF
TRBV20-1 SARGPRGYT
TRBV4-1 ASSQDSQGNEKLF
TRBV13 ASTRQGNYNEQF
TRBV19 ASENPGTGVEKLF
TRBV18 ASSPGKDYEQY
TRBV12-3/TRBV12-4 ASSPTREQF
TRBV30 AWSVGQGAHLPQH
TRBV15 ATSRDRLREPSHSYNEQF
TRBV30 AWSGMYEQY
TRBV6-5 ASSYSKGSGLGYT
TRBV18 ASSPQTGPAF
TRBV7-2 ASSLSVGTLGF
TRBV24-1 ATSEAFAGYSAYNEQF
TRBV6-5 ASSFNRASGANVLT
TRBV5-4 ASRSLAGIGELF
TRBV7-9 ASSLDAGIEKLF
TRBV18 ASSPTGKDEKLF
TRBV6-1 ASSEAGTGHTSGNTIY
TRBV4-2 ASSPGRMHYEQY
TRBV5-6 ASSLRTGNTEAF
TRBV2 ASGGSPYEQY